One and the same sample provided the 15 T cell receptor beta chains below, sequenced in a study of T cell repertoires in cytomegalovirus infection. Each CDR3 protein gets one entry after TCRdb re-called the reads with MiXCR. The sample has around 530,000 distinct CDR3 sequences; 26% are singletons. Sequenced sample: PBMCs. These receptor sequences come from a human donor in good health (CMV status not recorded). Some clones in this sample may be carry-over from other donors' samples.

The CDR3, as DNA: TGTGCCAGCAGCTTGCAGGGGACGGGTGGCTACACCTTC. Amino acids: CASSLQGTGGYTF. This chain connects TRBV7-2 to TRBJ1-2; possibly TRBD1 for D (6 bases). Germline V gene data show CDR1 as SGHTA and CDR2 as FQGNSA. This CDR3 contains 13 residues. Trimming removed 3 bases at V and 7 bases at J, with 12 bases between.

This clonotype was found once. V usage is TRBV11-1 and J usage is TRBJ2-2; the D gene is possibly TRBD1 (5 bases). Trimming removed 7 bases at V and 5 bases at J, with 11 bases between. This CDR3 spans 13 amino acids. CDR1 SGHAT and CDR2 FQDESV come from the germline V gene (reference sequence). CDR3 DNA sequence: TGTGCCAGCATAGGGGTCGGGACCGGGGAGCTGTTTTTT. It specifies CASIGVGTGELFF.

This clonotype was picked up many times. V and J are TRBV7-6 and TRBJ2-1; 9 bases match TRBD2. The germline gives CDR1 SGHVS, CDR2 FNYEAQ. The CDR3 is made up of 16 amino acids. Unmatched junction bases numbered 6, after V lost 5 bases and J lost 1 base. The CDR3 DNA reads TGTGCCAGCAGCATCTCGACTAGCGGATCCTACAATGAGCAGTTCTTC. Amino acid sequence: CASSISTSGSYNEQFF. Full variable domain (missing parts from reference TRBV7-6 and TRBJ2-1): GAGVSQSPRYKVTKRGQDVALRCDPISGHVSLYWYRQALGQGPEFLTYFNYEAQQDKSGLPNDRFSAERPEGSISTLTIQRTEQRDSAMYRCASSISTSGSYNEQFFGPGTRLTVL.

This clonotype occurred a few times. This chain's CDR3 is CASVRTGWSGYTF. The CDR3 DNA follows: TGTGCCAGCGTAAGGACAGGGTGGTCTGGCTACACCTTC. The chain carries TRBV6-6 and TRBJ1-2, with TRBD1 matching 8 bases. V was clipped by 8 bases and J by 7 bases; unmatched bases: 9. This CDR3 has 13 residues. Germline V lookup: CDR1 MNHNY, CDR2 SVGAGI (reference sequence).

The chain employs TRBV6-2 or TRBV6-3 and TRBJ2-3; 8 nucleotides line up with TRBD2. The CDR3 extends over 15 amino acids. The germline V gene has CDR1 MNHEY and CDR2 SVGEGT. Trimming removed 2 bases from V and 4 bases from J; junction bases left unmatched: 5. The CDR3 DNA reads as TGTGCCAGCAGTTACGGGACTAGTGGACCAGATACGCAGTATTTT. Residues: CASSYGTSGPDTQYF.

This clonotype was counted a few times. The CDR3 DNA follows: TGCAGTGCAGACCTAGCGGGAGGAGTGGATACGCAGTATTTT. It specifies CSADLAGGVDTQYF. The chain links TRBV20-1 to TRBJ2-3, with 11 bases matching TRBD2. The V gene end was trimmed by 6 bases and the J gene end by 6 bases; junction bases not matched to a gene: 8. The germline CDR1 and CDR2 sequences are DFQATT and SNEGSKA (reference sequence). CDR3 size: 14 residues.

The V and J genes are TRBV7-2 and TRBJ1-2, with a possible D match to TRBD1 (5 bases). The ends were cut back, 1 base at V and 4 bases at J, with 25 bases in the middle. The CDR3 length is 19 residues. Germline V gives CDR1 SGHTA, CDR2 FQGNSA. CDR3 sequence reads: CASSLEGRGFKVGAYGYTF. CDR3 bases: TGTGCCAGCAGCTTAGAAGGACGCGGGTTTAAAGTAGGGGCCTATGGCTACACCTTC.

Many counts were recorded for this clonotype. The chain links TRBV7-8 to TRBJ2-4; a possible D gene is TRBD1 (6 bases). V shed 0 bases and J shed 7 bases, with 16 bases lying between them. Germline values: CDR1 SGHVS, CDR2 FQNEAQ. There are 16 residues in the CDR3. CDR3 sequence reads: CASSLAAFTGWNIQYF. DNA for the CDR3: TGTGCCAGCAGCTTAGCGGCTTTTACAGGGTGGAACATTCAGTACTTC.

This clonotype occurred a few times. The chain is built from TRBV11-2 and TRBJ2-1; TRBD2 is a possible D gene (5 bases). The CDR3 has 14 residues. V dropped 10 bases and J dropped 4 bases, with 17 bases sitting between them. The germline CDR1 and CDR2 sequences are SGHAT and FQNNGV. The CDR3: CATEGSDGYNEQFF. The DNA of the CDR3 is TGTGCCACCGAGGGTAGCGATGGGTACAATGAGCAGTTCTTC. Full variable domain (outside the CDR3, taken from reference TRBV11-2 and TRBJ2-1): EAGVAQSPRYKIIEKRQSVAFWCNPISGHATLYWYQQILGQGPKLLIQFQNNGVVDDSQLPKDRFSAERLKGVDSTLKIQPAKLEDSAVYLCATEGSDGYNEQFFGPGTRLTVL.

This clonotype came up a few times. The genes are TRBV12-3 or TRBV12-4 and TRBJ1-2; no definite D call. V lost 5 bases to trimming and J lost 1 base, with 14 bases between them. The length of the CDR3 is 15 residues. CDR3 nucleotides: TGTGCCAGCAGTGAGGAGCAAAGTCATAACTATGGCTACACCTTC. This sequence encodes CASSEEQSHNYGYTF.

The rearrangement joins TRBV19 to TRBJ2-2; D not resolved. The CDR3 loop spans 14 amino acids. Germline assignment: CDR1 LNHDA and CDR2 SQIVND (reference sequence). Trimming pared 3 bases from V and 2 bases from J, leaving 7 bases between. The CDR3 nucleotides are TGTGCCAGTAGTATCCTGAGAAACACCGGGGAGCTGTTTTTT. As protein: CASSILRNTGELFF.

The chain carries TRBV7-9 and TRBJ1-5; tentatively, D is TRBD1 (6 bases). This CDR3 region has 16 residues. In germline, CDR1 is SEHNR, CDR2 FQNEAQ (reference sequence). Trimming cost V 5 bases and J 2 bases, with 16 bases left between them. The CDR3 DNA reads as TGTGCCAGCAGCCCTCCGGGGGCTAGGGGCAATCAGCCCCAGCATTTT. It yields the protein CASSPPGARGNQPQHF.

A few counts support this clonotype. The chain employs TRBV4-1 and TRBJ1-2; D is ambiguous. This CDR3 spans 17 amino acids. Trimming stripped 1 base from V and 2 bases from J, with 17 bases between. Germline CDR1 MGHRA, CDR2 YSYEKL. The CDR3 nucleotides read TGCGCCAGCAGCCAAGTTCAGGTGGACCCTAGCAACTATGGCTACACCTTC. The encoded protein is CASSQVQVDPSNYGYTF.

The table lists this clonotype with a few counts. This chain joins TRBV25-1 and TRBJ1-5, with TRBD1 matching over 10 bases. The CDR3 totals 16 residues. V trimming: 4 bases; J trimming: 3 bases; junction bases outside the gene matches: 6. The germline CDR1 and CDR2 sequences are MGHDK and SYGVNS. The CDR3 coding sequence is TGTGCCAGCAGTGTCCGGGACAGGGGTTTCAATCAGCCCCAGCATTTT. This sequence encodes CASSVRDRGFNQPQHF. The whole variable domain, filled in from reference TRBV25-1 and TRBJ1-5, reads EADIYQTPRYLVIGTGKKITLECSQTMGHDKMYWYQQDPGMELHLIHYSYGVNSTEKGDLSSESTVSRIRTEHFPLTLESARPSHTSQYLCASSVRDRGFNQPQHFGDGTRLSIL.

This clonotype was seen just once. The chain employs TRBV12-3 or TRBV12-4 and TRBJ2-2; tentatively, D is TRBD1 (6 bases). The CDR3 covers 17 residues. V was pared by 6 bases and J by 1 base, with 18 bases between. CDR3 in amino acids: CASSKPTRTVNTGELFF. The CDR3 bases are TGTGCCAGCAGCAAGCCAACGCGGACAGTGAACACCGGGGAGCTGTTTTTT.